The clone carrying this T cell receptor beta chain was counted a single time. Germline V gene data show CDR1 as MNHEY and CDR2 as SVGEGT. V was cut by 2 bases and J by 2 bases, with 19 bases left in between. The CDR3 extends over 17 amino acids. Patients at the Seattle site were enrolled during active infection and followed longitudinally. These data are taken from a study of blood T cell repertoires in COVID-19. Study information: PBMCs, B-cell-depleted T cells, or T cells were the source of the cDNA or gDNA that made up the material.

The authors' processing: Cell counts per sample came from amplifying reference gene primers. Data came from immunoSEQ multiplex PCR; TCRdb stores just in-frame clones and leaves some out. V and J calls and clone size are copied from that table; D and trimming were computed from the DNA. The profile shows roughly 180,000 clones, 80% to 90% of them singletons. The TCR comes from a woman in her forties or fifties with COVID-19, enrolled during active disease. The sample was peripheral blood. This chain uses TRBV6-2 or TRBV6-3 with TRBJ2-7; perhaps TRBD2 as D (5 bases). The CDR3 region has the DNA TGTGCCAGCAGTTACGGGCTGGTATCCCAACTAGCCTACGAGCAGTACTTC. It codes for CASSYGLVSQLAYEQYF.